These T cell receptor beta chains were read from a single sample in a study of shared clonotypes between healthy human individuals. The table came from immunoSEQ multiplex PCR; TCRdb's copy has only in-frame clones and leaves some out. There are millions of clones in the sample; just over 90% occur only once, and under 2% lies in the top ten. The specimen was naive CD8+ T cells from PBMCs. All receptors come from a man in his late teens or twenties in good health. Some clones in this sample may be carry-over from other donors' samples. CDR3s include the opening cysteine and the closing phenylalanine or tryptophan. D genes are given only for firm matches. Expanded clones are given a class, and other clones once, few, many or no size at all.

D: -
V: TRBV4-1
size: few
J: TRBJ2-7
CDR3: CASSQEVDLSYEQYF
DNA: TGCGCCAGCAGCCAGGAAGTAGACCTGTCCTACGAGCAGTACTTC

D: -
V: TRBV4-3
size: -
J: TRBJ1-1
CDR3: CASSQGLRGWGNTEAFF
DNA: TGCGCCAGCAGCCAAGGCCTAAGGGGATGGGGCAACACTGAAGCTTTCTTT

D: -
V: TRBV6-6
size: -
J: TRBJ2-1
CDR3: CASSYTFSGDYNEQFF
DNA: TGTGCCAGCAGTTACACCTTTTCGGGGGACTACAATGAGCAGTTCTTC

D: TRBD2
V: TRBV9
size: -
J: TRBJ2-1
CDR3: CASSASGTSDNEQFF
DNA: TGTGCCAGCAGCGCCTCCGGGACTAGCGACAATGAGCAGTTCTTC

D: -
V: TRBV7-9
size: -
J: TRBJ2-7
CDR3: CASREDYEQYF
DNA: TGTGCCAGCAGGGAGGACTACGAGCAGTACTTC

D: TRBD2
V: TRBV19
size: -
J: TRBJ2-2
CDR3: CASSILSVVGREETGELFF
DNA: TGTGCCAGTAGTATTCTTTCCGTCGTCGGGCGGGAGGAAACCGGGGAGCTGTTTTTT

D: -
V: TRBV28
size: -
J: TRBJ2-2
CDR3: CASSSWGDGNTGELFF
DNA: TGTGCCAGCAGTTCGTGGGGCGACGGGAACACCGGGGAGCTGTTTTTT

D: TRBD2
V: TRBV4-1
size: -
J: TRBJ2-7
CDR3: CASSQFGRAGYGEQYF
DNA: TGCGCCAGCAGCCAATTCGGGAGGGCAGGGTATGGGGAGCAGTACTTC

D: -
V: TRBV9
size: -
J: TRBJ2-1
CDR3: CASSVPGTPEQFF
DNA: TGTGCCAGCAGCGTGCCCGGGACCCCGGAGCAGTTCTTC

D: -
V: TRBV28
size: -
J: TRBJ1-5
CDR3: CASKPVASSNQPQHF
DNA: TGTGCCAGCAAGCCGGTGGCGAGTAGCAATCAGCCCCAGCATTTT

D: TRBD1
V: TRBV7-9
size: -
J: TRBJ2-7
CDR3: CASSSQGVYEQYF
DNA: TGTGCCAGCAGCTCCCAGGGGGTCTACGAGCAGTACTTC

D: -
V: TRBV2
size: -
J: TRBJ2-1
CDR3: CASRVGSRGFPEDEQFF
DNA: TGTGCCAGCAGGGTGGGTTCCAGGGGTTTCCCGGAGGATGAGCAGTTCTTC

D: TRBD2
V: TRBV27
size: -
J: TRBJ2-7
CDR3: CASSGLAGASWEQYF
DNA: TGTGCCAGCAGCGGACTAGCGGGAGCCTCATGGGAGCAGTACTTC

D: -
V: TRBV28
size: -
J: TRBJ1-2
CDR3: CASTYIDGNYGYTF
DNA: TGTGCCAGCACATACATAGACGGGAACTATGGCTACACCTTC

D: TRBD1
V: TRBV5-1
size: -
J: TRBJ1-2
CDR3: CASSEGTGGYGYTF
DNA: TGCGCCAGCAGCGAAGGGACAGGGGGATATGGCTACACCTTC

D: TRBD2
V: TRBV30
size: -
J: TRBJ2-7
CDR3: CAWSVRGVSYEQYF
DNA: TGTGCCTGGAGTGTACGGGGGGTTTCCTACGAGCAGTACTTC

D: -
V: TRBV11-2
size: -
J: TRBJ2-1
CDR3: CASSWGVSHEQFF
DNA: TGTGCCAGCAGCTGGGGAGTCTCTCATGAGCAGTTCTTC

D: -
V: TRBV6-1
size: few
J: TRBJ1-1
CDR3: CASSPRDSEAFF
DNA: TGTGCCAGCAGCCCCCGTGACAGTGAAGCTTTCTTT

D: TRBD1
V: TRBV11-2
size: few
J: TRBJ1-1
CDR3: CASSSGQGGGTEAFF
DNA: TGTGCCAGCAGCTCGGGCCAGGGGGGTGGCACTGAAGCTTTCTTT

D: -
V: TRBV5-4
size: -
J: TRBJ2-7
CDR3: CASSPTTGPQTYEQYF
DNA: TGTGCCAGCAGCCCCACAACCGGGCCCCAGACCTACGAGCAGTACTTC

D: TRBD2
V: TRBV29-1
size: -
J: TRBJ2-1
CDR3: CSAIAGGPLYEQFF
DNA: TGCAGCGCCATAGCGGGAGGGCCGTTATATGAGCAGTTCTTC

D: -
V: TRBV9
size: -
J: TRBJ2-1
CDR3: CASSVKGWNEQFF
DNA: TGTGCCAGCAGCGTGAAGGGTTGGAATGAGCAGTTCTTC

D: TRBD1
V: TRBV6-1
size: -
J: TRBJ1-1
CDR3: CASSESRGLATEAFF
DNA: TGTGCCAGCAGTGAAAGCAGGGGGCTCGCCACTGAAGCTTTCTTT

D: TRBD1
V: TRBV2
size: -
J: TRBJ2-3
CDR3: CASSGTGVDTQYF
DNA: TGTGCCAGCAGTGGTACAGGGGTGGATACGCAGTATTTT

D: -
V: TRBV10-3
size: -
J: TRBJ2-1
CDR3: CAISEPREEQFF
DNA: TGTGCCATCAGTGAACCCCGGGAGGAGCAGTTCTTC

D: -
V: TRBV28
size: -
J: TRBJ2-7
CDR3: CASSFAVGYEQYF
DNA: TGTGCCAGCAGTTTTGCCGTTGGGTACGAGCAGTACTTC

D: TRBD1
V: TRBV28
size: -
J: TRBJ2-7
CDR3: CASSLSLGQGIYEQYF
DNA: TGTGCCAGCAGCTTATCTTTGGGACAGGGTATCTACGAGCAGTACTTC

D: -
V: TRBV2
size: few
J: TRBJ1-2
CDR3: CASRKLDSRANYGYTF
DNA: TGTGCCAGCAGAAAACTCGACAGCCGGGCTAACTATGGCTACACCTTC

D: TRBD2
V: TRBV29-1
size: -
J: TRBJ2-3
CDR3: CSVSGMTDTQYF
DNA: TGCAGCGTTAGCGGGATGACAGATACGCAGTATTTT

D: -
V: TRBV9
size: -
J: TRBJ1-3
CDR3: CASSVEGRESSGNTIYF
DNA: TGTGCCAGCAGCGTAGAGGGCAGGGAGAGCTCTGGAAACACCATATATTTT

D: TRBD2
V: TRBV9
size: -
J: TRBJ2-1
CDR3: CASSARLAAIYNEQFF
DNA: TGTGCCAGCAGCGCCAGACTAGCGGCTATCTACAATGAGCAGTTCTTC

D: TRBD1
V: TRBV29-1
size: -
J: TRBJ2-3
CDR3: CSARDRDTDTQYF
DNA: TGCAGCGCCCGGGACAGAGACACAGATACGCAGTATTTT

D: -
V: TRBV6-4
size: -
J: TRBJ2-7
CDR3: CASSDRTPFSSYEQYF
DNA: TGTGCCAGCAGTGACAGGACCCCTTTCAGCTCCTACGAGCAGTACTTC

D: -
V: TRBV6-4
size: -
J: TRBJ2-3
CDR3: CASSPRMGDTQYF
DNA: TGTGCCAGCAGTCCCCGTATGGGCGATACGCAGTATTTT

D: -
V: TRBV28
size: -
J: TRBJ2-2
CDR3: CASSYTSLNTGELFF
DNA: TGTGCCAGCAGTTACACTAGCTTAAACACCGGGGAGCTGTTTTTT

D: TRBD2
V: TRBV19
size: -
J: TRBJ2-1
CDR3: CASSGIAGAYNEQFF
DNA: TGTGCCAGTAGCGGGATAGCGGGTGCCTACAATGAGCAGTTCTTC

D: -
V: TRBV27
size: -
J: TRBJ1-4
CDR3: CASSLYWGTYNEKLFF
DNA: TGTGCCAGCAGTTTATATTGGGGGACGTATAATGAAAAACTGTTTTTT

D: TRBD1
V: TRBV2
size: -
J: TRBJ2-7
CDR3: CASLIPGTGGLEQYF
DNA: TGTGCCAGTTTAATACCCGGGACAGGGGGGCTCGAGCAGTACTTC

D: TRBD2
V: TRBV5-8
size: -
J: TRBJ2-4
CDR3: CASSWGTSGGKNIQYF
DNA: TGTGCCAGCAGCTGGGGGACTAGCGGAGGCAAAAACATTCAGTACTTC

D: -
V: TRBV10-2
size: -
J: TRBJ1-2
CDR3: CASSAGARGYTF
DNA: TGCGCCAGCAGTGCGGGGGCCCGGGGCTACACCTTC

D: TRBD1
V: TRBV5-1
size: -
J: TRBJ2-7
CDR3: CASSSTTGQPYEQYF
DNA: TGCGCCAGCAGCTCCACAACGGGACAGCCCTACGAGCAGTACTTC

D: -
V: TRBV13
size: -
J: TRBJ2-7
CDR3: CASSLGVVTPYEQYF
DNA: TGTGCCAGCAGCTTAGGCGTGGTTACCCCCTACGAGCAGTACTTC

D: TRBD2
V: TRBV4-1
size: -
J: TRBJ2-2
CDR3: CASSRDLRGDGELFF
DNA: TGCGCCAGCAGCCGTGACCTACGGGGGGACGGGGAGCTGTTTTTT

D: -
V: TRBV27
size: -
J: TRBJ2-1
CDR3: CASSYLPGPTYNEQFF
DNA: TGTGCCAGCAGTTATCTACCGGGCCCCACTTACAATGAGCAGTTCTTC

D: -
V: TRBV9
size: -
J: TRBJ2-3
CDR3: CASSGTSTDTQYF
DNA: TGTGCCAGCAGCGGGACGTCCACAGATACGCAGTATTTT

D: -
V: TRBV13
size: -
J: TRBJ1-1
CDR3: CASSGRGYTEAFF
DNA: TGTGCCAGCAGTGGCAGGGGATACACTGAAGCTTTCTTT

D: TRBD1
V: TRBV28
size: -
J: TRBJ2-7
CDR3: CASSRQGSYEQYF
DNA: TGTGCCAGCAGTCGACAGGGCTCCTACGAGCAGTACTTC

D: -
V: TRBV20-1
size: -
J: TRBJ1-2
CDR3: CSARGEYGYTF
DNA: TGCAGTGCTAGAGGGGAATATGGCTACACCTTC

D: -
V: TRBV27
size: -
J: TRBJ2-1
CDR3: CAIPGKYNEQFF
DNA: TGTGCCATCCCCGGGAAGTACAATGAGCAGTTCTTC

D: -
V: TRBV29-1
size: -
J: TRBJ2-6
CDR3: CSVEVRGSSSGANVLTF
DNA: TGCAGCGTTGAAGTGAGGGGCAGCAGTTCTGGGGCCAACGTCCTGACTTTC

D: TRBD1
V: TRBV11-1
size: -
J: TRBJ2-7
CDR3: CASSFWTGKEQYF
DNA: TGTGCCAGCAGCTTTTGGACAGGAAAGGAGCAGTACTTC

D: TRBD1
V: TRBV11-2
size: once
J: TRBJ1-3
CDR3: CASSLRDRKAGNTIYF
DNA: TGTGCCAGCAGCCTCCGGGACAGGAAGGCTGGAAACACCATATATTTT

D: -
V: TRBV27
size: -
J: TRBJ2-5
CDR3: CASSFADQETQYF
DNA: TGTGCCAGCAGTTTTGCAGACCAAGAGACCCAGTACTTC